A single T cell receptor beta chain is shown here with its context. Clones were read by immunoSEQ multiplex PCR, and TCRdb kept only the in-frame ones, dropping some. The sample shows 35,000 to 40,000 clones, roughly nine tenths of them seen only once. The entry originates in a study of OX40 agonist ivuxolimab in advanced cancers. Study in general: Of mixed ages from roughly 23 to 85 and averaging approximately 60 years, the group was approximately 80% male.

Germline CDR1 SGHRS, CDR2 YFSETQ. The V gene lost 2 bases and the J gene lost 4 bases, with 14 bases spanning the gap. The CDR3 is 15 amino acids. The sequences come from CD4+ or CD8+ T cells sorted from blood, collected in a trial of the OX40 agonist ivuxolimab. V gene TRBV5-1 combines with J gene TRBJ2-3; D is undetermined. This receptor was identified in an adult with an advanced solid tumor such as melanoma, head and neck, liver or kidney cancer. The CDR3 loop reads CASSFSLWGSDTQYF. The CDR3 DNA sequence: TGCGCCAGCAGCTTTAGTTTGTGGGGTTCAGATACGCAGTATTTT.